This is a list of T cell receptor beta chains from one sample in a study of CD8 T cells in ankylosing spondylitis. Using its own MiXCR run on the 5' RACE reads, TCRdb lists one record per CDR3 protein. The top ten hold 42% of the sample, which has about 220,000 distinct CDR3 sequences, roughly 18% seen once. The specimen was blood, either unsorted or a sorted T cell fraction (not recorded which). The origin of the receptors is a male donor with ankylosing spondylitis. The CDR3 runs from the conserved cysteine through the conserved F or W. The order of the fields is D gene, J gene, clone size, V gene, CDR3 DNA, CDR3 protein. D genes are given only for firm matches. Size tells how often a clone was seen (once, few, many) or the class of an expanded clone, and some rows leave it out.

TRBD1 TRBJ2-7 . TRBV6-5 TGTGCCAGCAGTTACGGGCCCGACAGGGGCAACTACGAGCAGTACTTC CASSYGPDRGNYEQYF
TRBD2 TRBJ2-1 . TRBV10-3 TGTGCCATCGGCCGGACTAGCGGATACAATGAGCAGTTCTTC CAIGRTSGYNEQFF
TRBD2 TRBJ2-3 . TRBV10-2 TGCGCCAGCAGTGAATGGCTAGCGGACACAGATACGCAGTATTTT CASSEWLADTDTQYF
. TRBJ2-7 . TRBV6-2/TRBV6-3 TGTGCCAGCAGTTACCACCCGCTAGCCGTACCCTACGAGCAGTACTTC CASSYHPLAVPYEQYF
. TRBJ2-5 few TRBV7-9 TGTGCCAGCAGCCGTCGACTAGATTGGTCGCAGACCCAGTACTTC CASSRRLDWSQTQYF
TRBD2 TRBJ2-1 few TRBV6-1 TGTGCCAGCAGCGTAACTAGCGGGGGGGCCATTGAGCAGTTCTTC CASSVTSGGAIEQFF
TRBD2 TRBJ2-1 few TRBV7-9 TGTGCCAGCCAACCTTGGGTAGCGGGAATGGGTGAGCAGTTCTTC CASQPWVAGMGEQFF
. TRBJ1-5 few TRBV7-3 TGTGCCAGCAGGCAACTAAGGTCTGGGGGATATCAGCCCCAGCATTTT CASRQLRSGGYQPQHF
. TRBJ2-5 . TRBV29-1 TGCAGCGTTGAAGATGTAAGGGAAGGCAGGGCCTTC CSVEDVREGRAF
TRBD2 TRBJ2-3 few TRBV4-1 TGCGCCAGCAGCCTCATGCCGGGAGGTGGGACAGATACGCAGTATTTT CASSLMPGGGTDTQYF
. TRBJ2-2 few TRBV27 TGTGCCAGCAGTCTGCCGAACACCGGGGAGCTGTTTTTT CASSLPNTGELFF
TRBD2 TRBJ2-3 . TRBV11-2 TGTGCCAGCAGACCGGGACTAGCGGGACCGGCTAGCACAGATACGCAGTATTTT CASRPGLAGPASTDTQYF
. TRBJ1-5 . TRBV13 TGTGCCAGCAGCTTAGGACCCGGTCCTACCTTT CASSLGPGPTF
TRBD1 TRBJ2-1 few TRBV11-2 TGTGCCAGCAGCCTCCGGGACAGGGTTATCTACAATGAGCAGTTCTTC CASSLRDRVIYNEQFF
. TRBJ2-3 . TRBV30 TGTGCCTGCCGACCGCCGGGGGCAGATACGCAGTATTTT CACRPPGADTQYF
TRBD2 TRBJ2-2 . TRBV11-2 TGTGCCAGCAGCTTAGGTAGAGGGACTAGCGGGGGGCCCCTCTGGACCGGGGAGCTGTTTTTT CASSLGRGTSGGPLWTGELFF
. TRBJ1-1 few TRBV2 TGTGCCAGCAGTGAGAAGAACACTGAAGCTTTCTTT CASSEKNTEAFF
. TRBJ1-3 few TRBV27 TGTGCCAGCAGTCCATCTCCATCTGGAAACACCATATATTTT CASSPSPSGNTIYF
. TRBJ1-2 many TRBV27 TGTGCCAGCAGTTCAGGAAGTAGAGGACTAAACTATGGCTACACCTTC CASSSGSRGLNYGYTF
. TRBJ1-5 many TRBV19 TGTGCCAGTAGTATAGTCGCAGGGGTTCAGCCCCAGCATTTT CASSIVAGVQPQHF
. TRBJ2-1 few TRBV12-3/TRBV12-4 TGTGCCAGCAGTCACCCCCGAGGAGCAAGCCTCAGCAATGAGCAGTTCTTC CASSHPRGASLSNEQFF
. TRBJ1-3 many TRBV12-3/TRBV12-4 TGTGCCAGCACCGATGGAAACACCATATATTTT CASTDGNTIYF
. TRBJ1-3 . TRBV27 TGTGCCAGCAGTCCACAGGGAGCTGGAAACACCATATATTTT CASSPQGAGNTIYF
. TRBJ2-1 . TRBV25-1 TGTGCCAGCAGTGATTTGGTCCCTCTGAACAATGAGCAGTTCTTC CASSDLVPLNNEQFF
. TRBJ2-7 once TRBV10-2 TGCGCCAGCAGTGAGCAGGGACCATCCTACGAGCAGTACTTC CASSEQGPSYEQYF
. TRBJ1-1 . TRBV29-1 TGCAGCGTTGAAAGGAGAAGGGGGGAGTGGGACACTGAAGCTTTCTTT CSVERRRGEWDTEAFF
TRBD2 TRBJ2-7 few TRBV27 TGTGCCAGCACAAATAGCGGGAGGGCCTACGAGCAGTACTTC CASTNSGRAYEQYF
TRBD1 TRBJ2-2 many TRBV29-1 TGCAGCGCACAGGGGGCAAACACCGGGGAGCTGTTTTTT CSAQGANTGELFF
TRBD2 TRBJ2-5 . TRBV4-3 TGCGCCAGCAGCCAAGAGGGGGGGGTCCCTCAAGAGACCCAGTACTTC CASSQEGGVPQETQYF
. TRBJ2-1 . TRBV12-3/TRBV12-4 TGTGCCAGCAACACCTCCTACAATGAGCAGTTCTTC CASNTSYNEQFF
TRBD1 TRBJ2-3 few TRBV7-9 TGTGCCAGCAGCTCACCTCAGGACAGGAGAAGTACAGATACGCAGTATTTT CASSSPQDRRSTDTQYF
. TRBJ2-7 . TRBV19 TGTGCCACTCTCTCACACGAGCAGTACTTC CATLSHEQYF
. TRBJ1-3 few TRBV9 TGTGCCAGCAGCGTTGAAGTTCACGGAAACACCATATATTTT CASSVEVHGNTIYF
. TRBJ1-3 few TRBV25-1 TGTGCCAGCAGTGAACCCTCCTTGGACGCCGACTCTGGAAACACCATATATTTT CASSEPSLDADSGNTIYF
. TRBJ1-1 few TRBV7-9 TGTGCCAGCAGCTTAGGAATAGGGGACACTGAAGCTTTCTTT CASSLGIGDTEAFF
TRBD1 TRBJ2-7 few TRBV7-8 TGTGCCAGCAGCCTAGAGACAGGGAGCTCCTACGAGCAGTACTTC CASSLETGSSYEQYF
TRBD1 TRBJ2-7 . TRBV23-1 TGCGCCAGCAAAACCGGGACAGGCGATGTTTACGAGCAGTACTTC CASKTGTGDVYEQYF
TRBD2 TRBJ2-7 . TRBV6-1 TGTGCCAGCAGTGAAACGGGGGGGCCGAGCGAGCAGTACTTC CASSETGGPSEQYF
. TRBJ1-1 . TRBV11-3 TGTGCCAGCAGCTCGCCCCTACAGGTGAACACTGAAGCTTTCTTT CASSSPLQVNTEAFF
. TRBJ2-1 few TRBV3-1 TGTGCCAGCAGCCCCGGAGGCGAACATGAGCAGTTCTTC CASSPGGEHEQFF
. TRBJ2-2 few TRBV10-2 TGCGCCAGCATGTTGGGAATCACCGGGGAGCTGTTTTTT CASMLGITGELFF
. TRBJ1-1 . TRBV30 TGTGCCTGGAGTGTTACTGCTGAAGCTTTCTTT CAWSVTAEAFF
. TRBJ2-7 once TRBV3-1 TGTGCCAGCACCCAGGGTTCCTCCTCCTACGAGCAGTACTTC CASTQGSSSYEQYF
. TRBJ2-3 . TRBV10-3 TGTGCCATCAGTGAGTCGTGGACAGCTGGCACAGATACGCAGTATTTT CAISESWTAGTDTQYF
. TRBJ1-3 many TRBV15 TGTGCCACCAGCAGAGATTTGGCCTCGAGCTCTGGAAACACCATATATTTT CATSRDLASSSGNTIYF
. TRBJ1-3 many TRBV6-2/TRBV6-3 TGTGCCAGCGCCGACGGGACCGAGGGAAACACCATATATTTT CASADGTEGNTIYF
TRBD2 TRBJ2-7 . TRBV12-3/TRBV12-4 TGTGCCAGCAGTTCCACTCGGACTAGCGGAATCTACGAGCAGTACTTC CASSSTRTSGIYEQYF